This entry lists 32 T cell receptor beta chains sequenced from one sample in a study of T cell changes during pregnancy in multiple sclerosis. Sequenced by immunoSEQ multiplex PCR; TCRdb stores in-frame clones only, minus some. The data show 35,000 to 40,000 clones, 88% seen once. The source was CD4+ T cells from peripheral blood mononuclear cells, collected before pregnancy. Receptors were obtained from a female donor with multiple sclerosis, enrolled in a pregnancy study.

This rearrangement joins TRBV28 to TRBJ2-2; the match to TRBD1 covers 9 bases. The trim removed 11 bases at V and 7 bases at J, leaving 11 bases unmatched. This CDR3 spans 14 amino acids. CDR1 MDHEN and CDR2 SYDVKM come from the germline V gene. CDR3 DNA sequence: TGTGCCGGAGGGACAGGGTCGCTGTTCGGGGAGCTGTTTTTT. Its translation is CAGGTGSLFGELFF.

The V call is TRBV11-3, the J call TRBJ2-6, with TRBD1 matching 9 bases. The CDR3 spans 16 residues. V shed 6 bases, J shed 2 bases, and the junction held 5 bases outside the gene matches. Germline CDR1 reads SGHNT; CDR2 reads YENEEA. CDR3 nucleotide sequence: TGTGCCAGCAGTCGACAGGGGGAGCCTGGGGCCAACGTCCTGACTTTC. Its translation is CASSRQGEPGANVLTF.

The V call is TRBV19, the J call TRBJ2-3; 7 bases are a match to TRBD1. The germline V gene encodes CDR1 LNHDA and CDR2 SQIVND (reference sequence). V lost 5 bases, J lost 5 bases, and 10 bases stayed unmatched. The CDR3 runs to 15 residues. The CDR3 DNA reads as TGTGCCAGTAGTGGATGGGGAACAGGGGAAGATACGCAGTATTTT. Translation: CASSGWGTGEDTQYF.

The chain recombines TRBV6-4 with TRBJ2-5; possibly TRBD1 for D (6 bases). The V gene lost 3 bases and the J gene lost 4 bases, with 15 bases spanning the gap. The length of the CDR3 is 15 residues. The germline V gene has CDR1 MRHNA and CDR2 SNTAGT. CDR3 in amino acids: CASSEQGLGGETQYF. In nucleotides, the CDR3 is TGTGCCAGCAGTGAACAGGGTTTAGGTGGAGAGACCCAGTACTTC.

This clone has only a few counts. V gene TRBV10-3 combines with J gene TRBJ1-1; weak D call: TRBD1 (6 bases). The length of the CDR3 is 12 residues. Germline V gene data show CDR1 as ENHRY and CDR2 as SYGVKD. V lost 10 bases and J 2 bases, leaving 11 bases between the germline ends. CDR3 DNA: TGTGCCACCAACAGGGACAACACTGAAGCTTTCTTT. Its protein product is CATNRDNTEAFF.

The J gene is TRBJ1-2, the V gene TRBV28, with 7 bases that match TRBD1. The CDR3 has 12 residues. Trimming removed 4 bases from V and 8 bases from J; junction bases left unmatched: 4. Germline CDR1 MDHEN, CDR2 SYDVKM. In DNA, the CDR3 is TGTGCCAGCAGTTCCGACAGGGAAGGCTACACCTTC. Protein sequence: CASSSDREGYTF.

Points on this clone: At one end the junction does not follow the germline gene, possibly because of a read error. The V gene is TRBV28, the J gene TRBJ2-1; TRBD2 matches 7 bases. Germline values: CDR1 MDHEN, CDR2 SYDVKM. The length of the CDR3 is 14 residues. The CDR3 spells CASTLTGGGRMQFF. DNA of the CDR3: TGTGCCAGCACTTTAACTGGGGGGGGACGTATGCAGTTCTTC.

This rearrangement joins TRBV2 to TRBJ2-1; D may be TRBD2 (5 bases). CDR1 and CDR2 from the germline V gene are SNHLY and FYNNEI. The CDR3 contains 15 residues. The ends were cut back, 5 bases at V and 0 bases at J, with 11 bases in the middle. The CDR3 region is CASSLTGSSYNEQFF. The CDR3 region has the DNA TGTGCCAGCAGTCTCACTGGGAGCTCCTACAATGAGCAGTTCTTC. Variable domain in full (rest from reference TRBV2 and TRBJ2-1): EPEVTQTPSHQVTQMGQEVILRCVPISNHLYFYWYRQILGQKVEFLVSFYNNEISEKSEIFDDQFSVERPDGSNFTLKIRSTKLEDSAMYFCASSLTGSSYNEQFFGPGTRLTVL.

This chain links TRBV5-4 with TRBJ1-3; 8 positions match TRBD1. V lost 2 bases, J lost 2 bases, and 3 bases stayed unmatched. Per the germline V gene, CDR1 is SGHNT and CDR2 is YYREEE (reference sequence). The CDR3 has 15 amino acids. The CDR3 protein is CASSLQGVTGNTIYF. CDR3 coding DNA: TGTGCCAGCAGCTTACAGGGGGTGACTGGAAACACCATATATTTT.

The chain couples TRBV19 to TRBJ2-5; 8 bases match TRBD1. The germline V gene has CDR1 LNHDA and CDR2 SQIVND (reference sequence). Trimming removed 5 bases from V and 5 bases from J; junction bases left unmatched: 13. This CDR3 comprises 16 residues. The CDR3 region has the DNA TGTGCCAGTAGTCCTGGACAGGGAAGTATCGGGGAGACCCAGTACTTC. Its translation: CASSPGQGSIGETQYF.

This chain joins TRBV19 and TRBJ1-5; a possible D gene is TRBD1 (6 bases). Germline V lookup: CDR1 LNHDA, CDR2 SQIVND (reference sequence). Between the trimmed V and J ends, which lost 6 bases and 3 bases, there was a span of 15 bases. The CDR3 covers 15 residues. The CDR3 loop is CASRGEQGTNQPQHF. In DNA, the CDR3 is TGTGCCAGTAGGGGGGAACAGGGCACCAATCAGCCCCAGCATTTT.

This chain links TRBV6-5 with TRBJ1-5, with D tentatively TRBD1 (6 bases). The germline CDR1 and CDR2 sequences are MNHEY and SVGAGI. The CDR3 has 15 residues. V was clipped by 7 bases and J by 1 base, with 14 bases between them. CDR3 bases: TGTGCCAGCATCAAAAGGACAGCAAGCAATCAGCCCCAGCATTTT. Translation gives CASIKRTASNQPQHF.

This rearrangement joins TRBV18 to TRBJ2-3; 8 bases line up with TRBD1. Germline CDR1 and CDR2: KGHSH and LQKENI. Unmatched junction bases numbered 3, after V lost 4 bases and J lost 6 bases. The CDR3 is made up of 13 amino acids. The DNA of the CDR3 is TGTGCCAGCTCACAGACAGGGGCCGATACGCAGTATTTT. Its translation is CASSQTGADTQYF.

The chain couples TRBV23-1 to TRBJ2-1; 14 bases agree with TRBD2. TRBV23-1 is an ORF, and what it does is uncertain. The CDR3 is made up of 18 amino acids. Trimming took 5 bases from V and 0 from J; bases not matched to a gene: 6. The CDR3 here is CASSSKTSGRASYNEQFF. CDR3 nucleotide sequence: TGCGCCAGCAGTTCGAAGACTAGCGGGAGGGCCTCCTACAATGAGCAGTTCTTC.

J is TRBJ1-1 and V is TRBV2; TRBD1 might be the D (5 bases). In germline, CDR1 is SNHLY, CDR2 FYNNEI. Trimming left V 1 base short and J 3 bases short, with 9 bases between. The CDR3 spans 14 residues. CDR3 sequence reads: CASSEGGRDTEAFF. As DNA, the CDR3 is TGTGCCAGCAGTGAAGGGGGGAGGGACACTGAAGCTTTCTTT.

The CDR3: CASRGDTNYGYTF. The CDR3 region has the DNA TGTGCCAGCAGAGGGGACACTAACTATGGCTACACCTTC. The chain couples TRBV7-9 to TRBJ1-2; D perhaps matches TRBD1 (6 bases). The CDR3 loop spans 13 amino acids. Between the trimmed V and J ends, which lost 6 bases and 0 bases, there was a span of 8 bases. The germline gives CDR1 SEHNR, CDR2 FQNEAQ (reference sequence).

The CDR3 DNA is TGCGCCAGCAGCCAAGGACAGGGCAAGAGCACAGATACGCAGTATTTT. Translation gives CASSQGQGKSTDTQYF. The chain carries TRBV4-3 and TRBJ2-3; TRBD1 matches 7 bases. The CDR3 has 16 amino acids. Trimming at V came to 1 base and at J to 0 bases, leaving 4 bases not matched to a gene. Per germline, CDR1 LGHNA and CDR2 YSLEER.

The CDR3 DNA reads as TGTGCCAGCAGTGACGTGGAGACCCAGTACTTC. This gives the protein CASSDVETQYF. This chain joins TRBV6-1 and TRBJ2-5; D ambiguous. V dropped 3 bases and J dropped 5 bases, with 4 bases sitting between them. This CDR3 comprises 11 residues. CDR1 and CDR2 (germline): MNHNS, SASEGT.

The chain couples TRBV5-4 to TRBJ2-1, with 12 positions matching TRBD2. The CDR3 contains 14 residues. CDR1 SGHNT and CDR2 YYREEE come from the germline V gene (reference sequence). The ends lost 1 base at V and 9 bases at J; junction bases unmatched: 2. CDR3 sequence reads: CASSLKLAGGEQFF. CDR3 bases: TGTGCCAGCAGCTTGAAACTAGCGGGAGGTGAGCAGTTCTTC.

The chain recombines TRBV4-1 with TRBJ1-4; TRBD1 agrees at 7 bases. V shed 4 bases and J 8 bases; nucleotides not matched to a gene: 13. Germline CDR1 MGHRA, CDR2 YSYEKL. This CDR3 contains 16 residues. The CDR3 protein is CASSREITGVGEKLFF. Here the CDR3 DNA reads TGCGCCAGCAGCCGAGAGATCACAGGGGTTGGGGAAAAACTGTTTTTT.

This clone is a singleton in its sample. V usage is TRBV28 and J usage is TRBJ2-7, with 7 positions matching TRBD1. The ends lost 6 bases at V and 0 bases at J; junction bases unmatched: 8. CDR1 is MDHEN and CDR2 is SYDVKM in the germline V gene. The CDR3 consists of 15 residues. CDR3 DNA: TGTGCCAGCAGCCGAGAGGCAGGGGGCTCCTACGAGCAGTACTTC. Its protein is CASSREAGGSYEQYF.

The chain links TRBV5-8 to TRBJ2-5; possibly TRBD2 for D (6 bases). Trimming took 1 base from V and 4 from J, leaving 8 bases between them. The CDR3 consists of 13 residues. Germline V lookup: CDR1 SGHTS, CDR2 YDEGEE. DNA of the CDR3: TGTGCCAGCAGCTTGCAGGAGGGAGAGACCCAGTACTTC. Translation: CASSLQEGETQYF.

The chain carries TRBV6-5 and TRBJ1-2; possibly TRBD1 for D (5 bases). The CDR3 has 14 amino acids. Trimming stripped 4 bases from V and 1 base from J, with 10 bases between. CDR1 and CDR2 (germline): MNHEY, SVGAGI. CDR3 amino acids: CASSFWGRNYGYTF. The DNA for the CDR3 is TGTGCCAGCAGTTTTTGGGGCCGTAACTATGGCTACACCTTC.

The gene calls are TRBV6-5 and TRBJ1-1; 7 bases align to TRBD1. The CDR3 runs 16 residues. CDR1 and CDR2 (germline): MNHEY, SVGAGI. The junction had 9 bases not matched to a gene; V was cut back by 2 bases and J by 3 bases. CDR3 nucleotides: TGTGCCAGCAGTTACAGGGGGCGAGGATTGGACACTGAAGCTTTCTTT. It is translated as CASSYRGRGLDTEAFF.

CDR3 coding DNA: TGCGCCAGCAGCTTGAATCCGGAGGTTCAAGAGACCCAGTACTTC. It codes for CASSLNPEVQETQYF. The rearrangement joins TRBV5-1 to TRBJ2-5, with a possible D match to TRBD2 (5 bases). The CDR3 loop spans 15 amino acids. Germline loops: CDR1 SGHRS, CDR2 YFSETQ. V lost 1 base and J 2 bases, leaving 12 bases between the germline ends. Full variable domain (missing parts from reference TRBV5-1 and TRBJ2-5): KAGVTQTPRYLIKTRGQQVTLSCSPISGHRSVSWYQQTPGQGLQFLFEYFSETQRNKGNFPGRFSGRQFSNSRSEMNVSTLELGDSALYLCASSLNPEVQETQYFGPGTRLLVL.

The J gene is TRBJ2-3, the V gene TRBV5-1; D is uncertain. Between the trimmed V and J ends, which lost 5 bases and 0 bases, there was a span of 13 bases. The CDR3 has 15 amino acids. From germline, CDR1 is SGHRS and CDR2 YFSETQ. CDR3 amino acids: CASRPDSSSTDTQYF. Written as DNA, the CDR3 is TGCGCCAGCAGGCCCGACTCTTCTAGCACAGATACGCAGTATTTT. The variable domain in full, completed from reference TRBV5-1 and TRBJ2-3, reads KAGVTQTPRYLIKTRGQQVTLSCSPISGHRSVSWYQQTPGQGLQFLFEYFSETQRNKGNFPGRFSGRQFSNSRSEMNVSTLELGDSALYLCASRPDSSSTDTQYFGPGTRLTVL.

J is TRBJ1-5 and V is TRBV5-1, with TRBD1 as a possible D gene (6 bases). The ends were cut back, 7 bases at V and 6 bases at J, with 17 bases in the middle. Germline CDR1 SGHRS, CDR2 YFSETQ. This CDR3 has 14 amino acids. The CDR3: CASSLGEQGQPQHF. CDR3 DNA sequence: TGCGCCAGCTCCCTGGGGGAACAGGGTCAGCCCCAGCATTTT.

In its sample, this clone was seen once. The genes are TRBV2 and TRBJ1-2, with 8 positions matching TRBD1. Germline V gene data show CDR1 as SNHLY and CDR2 as FYNNEI. V lost 6 bases to trimming and J lost 2 bases; unmatched junction nucleotides: 8. The CDR3 has 15 amino acids. This CDR3 reads CASRDRDRPNYGYTF. Here the CDR3 DNA reads TGTGCCAGCAGAGACCGGGACAGGCCAAACTATGGCTACACCTTC.

J is TRBJ2-5 and V is TRBV19; 7 bases map to TRBD2. The germline V gene encodes CDR1 LNHDA and CDR2 SQIVND (reference sequence). This CDR3 contains 13 residues. V lost 4 bases, J lost 5 bases, and 4 bases stayed unmatched. As DNA, the CDR3 is TGTGCCAGTAGTACAGGGAGGGGTGAGACCCAGTACTTC. Encoded protein: CASSTGRGETQYF.

The chain uses TRBV19 and TRBJ2-7, with D tentatively TRBD1 (6 bases). The CDR3 has 14 residues. The V and J ends lost 2 bases and 0 bases respectively, with 8 bases between them. In germline, CDR1 is LNHDA, CDR2 SQIVND (reference sequence). CDR3 nucleotide sequence: TGTGCCAGTAGTATAAGGGACATCTCCTACGAGCAGTACTTC. This sequence encodes CASSIRDISYEQYF.

The chain recombines TRBV6-5 with TRBJ1-1; a weak D match, TRBD1 (6 bases). Between the trimmed V and J ends, which lost 1 base and 0 bases, there was a span of 9 bases. Looked up from germline, CDR1 is MNHEY and CDR2 is SVGAGI. The CDR3 runs 15 residues. CDR3 nucleotides: TGTGCCAGCAGTTACTGGGGGCCCATGAACACTGAAGCTTTCTTT. Its translation: CASSYWGPMNTEAFF.

The gene calls are TRBV7-2 and TRBJ2-3; TRBD2 agrees at 15 bases. CDR3 length: 16 amino acids. V lost 5 bases, J lost 4 bases, and 4 bases stayed unmatched. Germline lookup yields CDR1 SGHTA and CDR2 FQGNSA. The CDR3 region has the DNA TGTGCCAGCAGCCCCGGACTAGCGGGAGGGGCAGATACGCAGTATTTT. This sequence encodes CASSPGLAGGADTQYF.